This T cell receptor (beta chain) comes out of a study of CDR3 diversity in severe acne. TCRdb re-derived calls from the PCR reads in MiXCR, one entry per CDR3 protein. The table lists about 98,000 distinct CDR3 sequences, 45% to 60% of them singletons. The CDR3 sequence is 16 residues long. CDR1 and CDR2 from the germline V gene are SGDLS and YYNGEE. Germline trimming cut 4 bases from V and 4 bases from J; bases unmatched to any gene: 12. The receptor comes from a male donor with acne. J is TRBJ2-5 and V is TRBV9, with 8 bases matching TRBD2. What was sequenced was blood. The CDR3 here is CASSQHDQAGAETQYF. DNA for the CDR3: TGTGCCAGCAGCCAACACGATCAAGCGGGAGCAGAGACCCAGTACTTC.